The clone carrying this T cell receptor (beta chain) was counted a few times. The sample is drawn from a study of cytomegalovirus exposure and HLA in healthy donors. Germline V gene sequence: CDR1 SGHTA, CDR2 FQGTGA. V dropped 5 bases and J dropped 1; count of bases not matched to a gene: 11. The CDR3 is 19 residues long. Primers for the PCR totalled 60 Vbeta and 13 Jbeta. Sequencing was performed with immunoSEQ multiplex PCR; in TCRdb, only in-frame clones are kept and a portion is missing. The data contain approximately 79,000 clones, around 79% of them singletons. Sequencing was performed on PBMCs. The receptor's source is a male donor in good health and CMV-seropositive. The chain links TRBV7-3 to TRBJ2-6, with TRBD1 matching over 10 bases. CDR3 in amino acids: CASSPQTGGVYSGANVLTF. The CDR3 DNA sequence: TGTGCCAGCAGCCCACAGACAGGGGGCGTTTATTCTGGGGCCAACGTCCTGACTTTC.